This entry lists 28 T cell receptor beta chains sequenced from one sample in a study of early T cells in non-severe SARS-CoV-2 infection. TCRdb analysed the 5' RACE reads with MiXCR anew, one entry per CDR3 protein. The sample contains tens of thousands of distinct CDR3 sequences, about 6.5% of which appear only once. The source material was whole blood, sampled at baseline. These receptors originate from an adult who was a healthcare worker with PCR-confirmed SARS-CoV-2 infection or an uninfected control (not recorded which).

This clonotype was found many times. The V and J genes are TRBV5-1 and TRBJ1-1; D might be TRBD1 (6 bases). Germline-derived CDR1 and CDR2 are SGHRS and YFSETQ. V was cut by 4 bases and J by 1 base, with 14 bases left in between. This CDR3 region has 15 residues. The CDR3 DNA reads TGCGCCAGCAGCCCGGAGACAGGTCAGAACACTGAAGCTTTCTTT. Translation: CASSPETGQNTEAFF.

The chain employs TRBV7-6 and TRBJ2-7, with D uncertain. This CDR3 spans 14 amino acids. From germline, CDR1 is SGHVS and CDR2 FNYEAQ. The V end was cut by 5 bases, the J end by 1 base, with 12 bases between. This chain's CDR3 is CASSPTGPSYEQYF. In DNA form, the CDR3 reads TGTGCCAGCAGCCCGACGGGCCCTTCCTACGAGCAGTACTTC.

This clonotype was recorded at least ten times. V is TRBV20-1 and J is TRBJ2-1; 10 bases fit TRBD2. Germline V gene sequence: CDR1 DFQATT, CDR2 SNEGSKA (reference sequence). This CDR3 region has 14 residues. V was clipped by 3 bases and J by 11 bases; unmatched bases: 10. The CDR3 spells CSARAGTSVFKQFF. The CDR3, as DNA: TGCAGTGCTAGGGCCGGGACTAGCGTGTTTAAGCAGTTCTTC.

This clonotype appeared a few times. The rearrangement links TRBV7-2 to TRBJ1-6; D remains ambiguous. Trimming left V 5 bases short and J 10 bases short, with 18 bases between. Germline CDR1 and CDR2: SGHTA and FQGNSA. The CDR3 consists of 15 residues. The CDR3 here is CASSTPVGPGSPLHF. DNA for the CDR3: TGTGCCAGCAGCACCCCGGTTGGCCCGGGATCACCCCTCCACTTT.

The CDR3 sequence: CSASKGGETQYF. The CDR3 nucleotides read TGCAGTGCTAGTAAGGGGGGAGAGACCCAGTACTTC. The chain links TRBV20-1 to TRBJ2-5; D may correspond to TRBD1 or TRBD2 (6 bases each). Trimming pared 3 bases from V and 4 bases from J, leaving 9 bases between. The CDR3 has 12 residues. Germline V lookup: CDR1 DFQATT, CDR2 SNEGSKA (reference sequence).

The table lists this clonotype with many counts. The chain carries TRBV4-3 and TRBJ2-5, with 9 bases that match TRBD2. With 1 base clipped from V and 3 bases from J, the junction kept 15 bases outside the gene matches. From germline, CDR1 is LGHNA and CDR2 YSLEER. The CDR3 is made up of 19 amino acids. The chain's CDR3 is CASSQAWIAGVSMEETQYF. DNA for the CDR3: TGCGCCAGCAGCCAAGCATGGATAGCGGGGGTGTCTATGGAAGAGACCCAGTACTTC.

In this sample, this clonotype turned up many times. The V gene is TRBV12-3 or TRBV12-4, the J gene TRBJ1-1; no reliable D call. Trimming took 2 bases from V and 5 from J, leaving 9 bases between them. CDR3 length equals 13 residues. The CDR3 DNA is TGTGCCAGCAGTTTAATCGGGGAGACTGAAGCTTTCTTT. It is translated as CASSLIGETEAFF.

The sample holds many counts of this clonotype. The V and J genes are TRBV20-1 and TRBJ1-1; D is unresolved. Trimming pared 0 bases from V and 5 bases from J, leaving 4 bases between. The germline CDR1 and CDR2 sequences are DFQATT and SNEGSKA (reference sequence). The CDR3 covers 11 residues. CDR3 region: CSAREVTEAFF. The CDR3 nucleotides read TGCAGTGCTAGAGAGGTAACTGAAGCTTTCTTT.

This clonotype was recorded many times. CDR3 coding DNA: TGTGCCAGCAGTAGTGGCGCGTACGCGAACACCGGGGAGCTGTTTTTT. It translates to CASSSGAYANTGELFF. The J gene is TRBJ2-2, the V gene TRBV11-2, with D hard to call. The CDR3 length is 16 residues. Germline loops: CDR1 SGHAT, CDR2 FQNNGV. Deletions cut 6 bases from V and 0 bases from J, with 14 bases between.

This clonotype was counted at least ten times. This CDR3 reads CASSPTGQPSSYEQYF. The CDR3 bases are TGTGCCAGCTCACCCACCGGTCAGCCTTCGTCCTACGAGCAGTACTTC. V gene TRBV18 combines with J gene TRBJ2-7; D gene ambiguous. The CDR3 extends over 16 amino acids. From germline, CDR1 is KGHSH and CDR2 LQKENI. Trimming left V 3 bases short and J 1 base short, with 16 bases between.

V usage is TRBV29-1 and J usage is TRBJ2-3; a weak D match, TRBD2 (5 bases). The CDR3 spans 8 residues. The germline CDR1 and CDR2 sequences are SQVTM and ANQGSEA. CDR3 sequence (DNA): TGCTCGGGGGATACGCAGTATTTT. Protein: CSGDTQYF.

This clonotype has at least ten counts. CDR3 in DNA: TGCGCCAGCAGTGAGCTGACCTACAATGAGCAGTTCTTC. Translating gives CASSELTYNEQFF. This chain connects TRBV10-1 to TRBJ2-1, with unresolved D. V lost 2 bases, J lost 2 bases, and 4 bases lay in between. The length of the CDR3 is 13 residues. Germline CDR1 WNHNN, CDR2 SYGVQD (reference sequence).

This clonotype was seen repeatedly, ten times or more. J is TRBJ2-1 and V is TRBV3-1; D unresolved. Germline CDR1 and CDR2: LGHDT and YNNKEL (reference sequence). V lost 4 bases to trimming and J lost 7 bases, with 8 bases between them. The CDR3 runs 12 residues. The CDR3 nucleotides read TGTGCCAGCAGCCGACTCCGAAATGAGCAGTTCTTC. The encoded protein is CASSRLRNEQFF.

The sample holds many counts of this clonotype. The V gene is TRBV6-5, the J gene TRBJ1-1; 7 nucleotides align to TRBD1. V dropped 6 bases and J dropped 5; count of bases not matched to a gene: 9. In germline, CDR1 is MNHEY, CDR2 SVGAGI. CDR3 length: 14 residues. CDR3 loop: CASSQQGRATEAFF. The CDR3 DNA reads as TGTGCCAGCAGCCAACAGGGGCGGGCGACTGAAGCTTTCTTT.

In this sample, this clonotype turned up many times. CDR3 DNA sequence: TGTGCCAGCAGCCATCCGGGGACTTCCCGGGGGTCTTTGGATGAGCAGTTCTTC. Its protein is CASSHPGTSRGSLDEQFF. This sequence joins TRBV11-2 and TRBJ2-1; a possible D gene is TRBD2 (6 bases). The CDR3 has 18 residues. Germline V gene data show CDR1 as SGHAT and CDR2 as FQNNGV. With 5 bases removed from V and 8 bases from J, the gap between germline ends came to 28 bases.

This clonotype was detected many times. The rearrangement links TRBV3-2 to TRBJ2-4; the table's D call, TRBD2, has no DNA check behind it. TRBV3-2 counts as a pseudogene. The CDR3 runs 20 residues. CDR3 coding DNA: TGTGCCAGCAGCCAAGATCTGAGGACTAGCGGGAATGTAGCCAAAAACATTCAGTACTTC. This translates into CASSQDLRTSGNVAKNIQYF.

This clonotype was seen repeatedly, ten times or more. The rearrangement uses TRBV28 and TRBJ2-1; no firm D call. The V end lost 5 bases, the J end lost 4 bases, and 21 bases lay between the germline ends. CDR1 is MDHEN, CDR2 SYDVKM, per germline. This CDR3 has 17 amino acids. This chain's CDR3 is CASSPLGRPGPYNEQFF. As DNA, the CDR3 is TGTGCCAGCAGTCCCCTTGGTAGACCGGGCCCATACAATGAGCAGTTCTTC.

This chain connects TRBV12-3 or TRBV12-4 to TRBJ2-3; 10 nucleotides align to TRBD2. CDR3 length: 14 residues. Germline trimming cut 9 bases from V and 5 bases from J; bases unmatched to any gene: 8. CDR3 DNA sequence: TGTGCCAGTACCCTAGCGGGGGTAGAAGATACGCAGTATTTT. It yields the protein CASTLAGVEDTQYF.

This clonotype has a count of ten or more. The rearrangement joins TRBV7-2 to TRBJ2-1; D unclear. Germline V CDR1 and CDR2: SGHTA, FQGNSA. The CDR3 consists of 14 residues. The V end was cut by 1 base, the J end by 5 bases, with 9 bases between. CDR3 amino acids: CASSLGFTNNEQFF. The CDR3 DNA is TGTGCCAGCAGCTTAGGGTTCACGAACAATGAGCAGTTCTTC.

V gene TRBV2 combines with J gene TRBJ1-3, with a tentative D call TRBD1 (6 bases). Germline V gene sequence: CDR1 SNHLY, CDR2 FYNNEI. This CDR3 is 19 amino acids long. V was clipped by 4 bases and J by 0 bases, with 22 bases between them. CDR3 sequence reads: CASSAAGAVLGYSGNTIYF. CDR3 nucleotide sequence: TGTGCCAGCAGTGCGGCAGGGGCCGTACTCGGATACTCTGGAAACACCATATATTTT.

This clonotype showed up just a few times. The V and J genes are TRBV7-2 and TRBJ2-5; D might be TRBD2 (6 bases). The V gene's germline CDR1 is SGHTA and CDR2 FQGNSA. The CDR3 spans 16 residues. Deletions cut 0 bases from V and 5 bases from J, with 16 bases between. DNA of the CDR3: TGTGCCAGCAGCTTAGCCAAACTTGGCGGGGCCGAGACCCAGTACTTC. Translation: CASSLAKLGGAETQYF. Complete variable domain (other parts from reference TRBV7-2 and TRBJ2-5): GAGVSQSPSNKVTEKGKDVELRCDPISGHTALYWYRQSLGQGLEFLIYFQGNSAPDKSGLPSDRFSAERTGGSVSTLTIQRTQQEDSAVYLCASSLAKLGGAETQYFGPGTRLLVL.

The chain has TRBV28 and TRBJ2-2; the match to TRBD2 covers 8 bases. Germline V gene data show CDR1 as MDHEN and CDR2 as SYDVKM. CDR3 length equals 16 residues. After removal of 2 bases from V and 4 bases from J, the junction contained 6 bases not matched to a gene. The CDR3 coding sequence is TGTGCCAGCAGTTTAACGGTAGCGGGACGCACCGGGGAGCTGTTTTTT. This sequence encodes CASSLTVAGRTGELFF.

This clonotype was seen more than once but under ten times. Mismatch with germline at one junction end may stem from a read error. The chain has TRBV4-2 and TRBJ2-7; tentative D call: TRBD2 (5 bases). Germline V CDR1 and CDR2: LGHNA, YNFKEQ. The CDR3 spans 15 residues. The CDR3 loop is CASSQEWAEDYGLHF. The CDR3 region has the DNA TGTGCCAGCAGCCAAGAATGGGCGGAAGACTACGGATTACACTTC.

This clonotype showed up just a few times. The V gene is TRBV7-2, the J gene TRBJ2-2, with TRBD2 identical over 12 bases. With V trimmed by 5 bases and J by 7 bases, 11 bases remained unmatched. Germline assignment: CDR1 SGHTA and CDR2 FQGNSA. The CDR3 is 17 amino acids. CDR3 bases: TGTGCCAGCAGCCCCCGACTAGCGGGGGCCCCGGGCGGGGAGCTGTTTTTT. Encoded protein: CASSPRLAGAPGGELFF.

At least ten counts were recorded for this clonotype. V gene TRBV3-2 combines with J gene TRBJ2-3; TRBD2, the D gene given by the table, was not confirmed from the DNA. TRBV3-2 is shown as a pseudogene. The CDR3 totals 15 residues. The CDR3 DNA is TGTGCCAGCAGCCCCCTAGCGCCGAGCACAGATACGCAGTATTTT. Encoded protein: CASSPLAPSTDTQYF.

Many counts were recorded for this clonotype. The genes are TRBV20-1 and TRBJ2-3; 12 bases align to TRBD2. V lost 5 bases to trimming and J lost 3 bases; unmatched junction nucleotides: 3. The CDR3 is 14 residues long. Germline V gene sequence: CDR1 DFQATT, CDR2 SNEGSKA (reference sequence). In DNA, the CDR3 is TGCAGTGCTCCGACTAGCGGGAGAACAGATACGCAGTATTTT. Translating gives CSAPTSGRTDTQYF.

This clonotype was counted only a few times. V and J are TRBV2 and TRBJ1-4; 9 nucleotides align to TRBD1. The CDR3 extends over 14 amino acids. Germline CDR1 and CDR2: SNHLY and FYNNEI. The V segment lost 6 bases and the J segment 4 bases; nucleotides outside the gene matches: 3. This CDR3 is CASRGQGINEKLFF. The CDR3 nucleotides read TGTGCCAGCAGAGGACAGGGGATTAATGAAAAACTGTTTTTT.

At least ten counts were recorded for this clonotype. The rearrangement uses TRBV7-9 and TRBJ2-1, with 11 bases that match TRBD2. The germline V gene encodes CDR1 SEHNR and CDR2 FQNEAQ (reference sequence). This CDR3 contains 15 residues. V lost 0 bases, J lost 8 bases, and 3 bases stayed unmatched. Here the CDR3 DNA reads TGTGCCAGCAGCTTAGCCGGGACTAGCGGCGATGAGCAGTTCTTC. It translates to CASSLAGTSGDEQFF.